The 15 T cell receptor beta chains below come from one sample, sequenced in a study of shared T cell receptors in the human thymus. Produced via immunoSEQ multiplex PCR; TCRdb's table is partial and in-frame only. The profile shows 650,000 to 950,000 clones, roughly 85% of them singletons. These data were also reused for a study on human thymus T cells.

The sequencing input was thymocytes. These receptor sequences come from a girl under three years old with a congenital heart defect.

For the CDR3, the DNA is TGTGCCAGCAGGTCAGGGCTTAGACCTGGAAACACCATATATTTT. It yields the protein CASRSGLRPGNTIYF. V gene TRBV6-5 combines with J gene TRBJ1-3; maybe TRBD1 (5 bases). V lost 6 bases and J 2 bases, leaving 14 bases between the germline ends. The CDR3 consists of 15 residues. Looked up from germline, CDR1 is MNHEY and CDR2 is SVGAGI.

V is TRBV2 and J is TRBJ1-2, with D possibly TRBD1 on 5 matching bases. The V gene's germline CDR1 is SNHLY and CDR2 FYNNEI. The V end lost 6 bases, the J end lost 0 bases, and 20 bases lay between the germline ends. The CDR3 has 17 residues. CDR3 residues: CASRNRRSPLANYGYTF. DNA for the CDR3: TGTGCCAGCAGGAACAGGAGATCCCCGTTAGCTAACTATGGCTACACCTTC.

This CDR3 is CASSVASGGQETQYF. The CDR3 nucleotides are TGTGCCAGCAGTGTGGCTAGCGGGGGGCAAGAGACCCAGTACTTC. The chain joins TRBV6-1 to TRBJ2-5, with 11 nucleotides matching TRBD2. Losses at the gene ends were 4 bases for V and 2 bases for J; bases not matched to a gene: 3. CDR1 is MNHNS, CDR2 SASEGT, per germline. The CDR3 totals 15 residues.

The chain employs TRBV30 and TRBJ2-1, with 12 bases lining up with TRBD2. Germline CDR1 reads GTSNPN; CDR2 reads SVGIG (reference sequence). The CDR3 covers 14 residues. The V segment lost 3 bases and the J segment 7 bases; nucleotides outside the gene matches: 4. Written as DNA, the CDR3 is TGTGCCTGGAGATGCCTAGCGGGGGGGAATGAGCAGTTCTTC. Amino acids: CAWRCLAGGNEQFF.

V gene TRBV4-1 combines with J gene TRBJ2-4, with 10 bases lining up with TRBD1. After removal of 4 bases from V and 4 bases from J, the junction contained 1 base not matched to a gene. This CDR3 region has 14 residues. CDR1 and CDR2 from the germline V gene are MGHRA and YSYEKL. For the CDR3, the DNA is TGCGCCAGCAGCCCGGGACAGGGGAAAAACATTCAGTACTTC. It yields the protein CASSPGQGKNIQYF.

V usage is TRBV7-8 and J usage is TRBJ1-1; possibly TRBD1 for D (6 bases). Per the germline V gene, CDR1 is SGHVS and CDR2 is FQNEAQ. V was cut by 2 bases and J by 5 bases, with 15 bases left in between. This CDR3 is 15 amino acids long. The DNA of the CDR3 is TGTGCCAGCAGCTTAAGAGGACAGAGACGAACTGAAGCTTTCTTT. This sequence encodes CASSLRGQRRTEAFF.

V and J are TRBV9 and TRBJ2-2; no definite D call. Germline lookup yields CDR1 SGDLS and CDR2 YYNGEE. The V and J ends lost 0 bases and 6 bases respectively, with 9 bases between them. The CDR3 runs to 14 residues. CDR3 protein: CASSVAVSPGELFF. For the CDR3, the DNA is TGTGCCAGCAGCGTAGCGGTATCGCCCGGGGAGCTGTTTTTT.

This chain links TRBV7-4 with TRBJ1-2, with D possibly TRBD1 on 5 matching bases. The germline gives CDR1 SGHVT, CDR2 SQSDAQ. CDR3 length equals 11 residues. V was trimmed by 11 bases and J by 2 bases, leaving 9 bases between them. The CDR3 sequence: CALRQNYGYTF. The CDR3 DNA is TGTGCCCTCAGACAGAACTATGGCTACACCTTC.

The V gene is TRBV5-8, the J gene TRBJ1-2; 8 bases fit TRBD1. The CDR3 totals 15 residues. V shed 4 bases and J 7 bases; nucleotides not matched to a gene: 12. Germline V gene sequence: CDR1 SGHTS, CDR2 YDEGEE. The CDR3 loop reads CASSIPGQEISGYTF. DNA for the CDR3: TGTGCCAGCAGCATACCGGGACAGGAAATTTCTGGCTACACCTTC.

V usage is TRBV7-6 and J usage is TRBJ2-7; 8 bases are a match to TRBD1. This CDR3 has 17 residues. J lost 3 bases, V lost 4 bases, and 14 bases had no gene match. Germline V CDR1 and CDR2: SGHVS, FNYEAQ. CDR3 coding DNA: TGTGCCAGCAGCTCGCCGCCCAAGACAGGGGAAAACTACGAGCAGTACTTC. Its protein is CASSSPPKTGENYEQYF.

The V and J genes are TRBV28 and TRBJ2-3; 9 nucleotides match TRBD1. J lost 6 bases, V lost 5 bases, and 15 bases had no gene match. The CDR3 consists of 17 residues. Germline V gene data show CDR1 as MDHEN and CDR2 as SYDVKM. CDR3 protein: CASSPRPGTGRRDTQYF. The CDR3 DNA reads as TGTGCCAGCAGTCCCCGACCCGGGACAGGGAGGCGGGATACGCAGTATTTT.

The chain carries TRBV7-9 and TRBJ1-6; D is unresolved. Germline-derived CDR1 and CDR2 are SEHNR and FQNEAQ (reference sequence). V shed 4 bases and J shed 0 bases, with 16 bases lying between them. This CDR3 contains 18 residues. CDR3 nucleotides: TGTGCCAGCAGCTCCGGAGGCGCCTTGGGCTCCTATAATTCACCCCTCCACTTT. This sequence encodes CASSSGGALGSYNSPLHF.

This clone occurred once. The chain is built from TRBV18 and TRBJ2-3; TRBD2 aligns across 8 bases. J lost 2 bases, V lost 2 bases, and 9 bases had no gene match. The CDR3 spans 17 residues. Germline CDR1 KGHSH, CDR2 LQKENI. CDR3 bases: TGTGCCAGCTCACCAAGGTTTTTTAGCGGGGACACAGATACGCAGTATTTT. Residues: CASSPRFFSGDTDTQYF.

V usage is TRBV28 and J usage is TRBJ1-3; possible D gene TRBD1, 5 bases. V was cut by 4 bases and J by 0 bases, with 13 bases left in between. This CDR3 has 16 residues. Germline-derived CDR1 and CDR2 are MDHEN and SYDVKM. The CDR3 nucleotides are TGTGCCAGCAGTTCCCGACAGTACATCTCTGGAAACACCATATATTTT. Translated: CASSSRQYISGNTIYF.

J is TRBJ2-1 and V is TRBV7-2; 13 nucleotides agree with TRBD2. CDR1 and CDR2 (germline): SGHTA, FQGNSA. Germline trimming cut 5 bases from V and 8 bases from J; bases unmatched to any gene: 15. The CDR3 consists of 18 residues. CDR3 protein: CASSPPGLAGELSYEQFF. CDR3 bases: TGTGCCAGCAGCCCCCCAGGACTAGCGGGGGAGCTTTCCTATGAGCAGTTCTTC.